A selection of T cell receptor beta chains follows, all from one sample in a study of blood T cell repertoires in COVID-19. Libraries were prepared by immunoSEQ multiplex PCR; TCRdb keeps only in-frame clonotypes and omits some of them. This table has 150,000 to 200,000 clones, about 84% appearing once. Sequencing was performed on PBMCs or T cells enriched from blood (not recorded which). The receptors were sampled from a woman in her 30s who had recovered from COVID-19. CDR3s include the opening cysteine and the closing phenylalanine or tryptophan. A D gene is named only where the DNA matches it firmly. Clone size appears in some rows only: once, few, many, or a class for an expanded clone.

v_gene,d_gene,j_gene,abundance,CDR3aa,CDR3nt
TRBV5-1,TRBD1,TRBJ1-5,-,CASSVGQGAKKTNQPQHF,TGCGCCAGCAGCGTTGGACAGGGGGCAAAAAAGACCAATCAGCCCCAGCATTTT
TRBV5-6,-,TRBJ1-2,once,CASSPGGGYTF,TGTGCCAGCAGCCCTGGGGGGGGCTACACCTTC
TRBV5-6,TRBD1,TRBJ1-6,-,CASSWGQGGSPLHF,TGTGCCAGCAGCTGGGGACAGGGGGGCTCACCCCTCCACTTT
TRBV7-9,-,TRBJ1-2,-,CASSSSNREGYGYTF,TGTGCCAGCAGCTCCTCGAACAGGGAAGGATATGGCTACACCTTC
TRBV10-2,-,TRBJ2-3,-,CASTYLLREVRADTQYF,TGCGCCAGCACCTATCTCCTGAGGGAGGTCCGGGCAGATACGCAGTATTTT
TRBV10-3,-,TRBJ2-2,-,CATAGTENTGELFF,TGTGCCACCGCGGGCACAGAGAACACCGGGGAGCTGTTTTTT
TRBV7-6,TRBD1,TRBJ1-4,-,CASRPGQGAKNEKLFF,TGTGCCAGCAGGCCGGGACAGGGGGCCAAAAATGAAAAACTGTTTTTT
TRBV5-3,TRBD2,TRBJ2-7,once,CARSRTPGLAGVNEQYF,TGTGCCAGAAGCCGAACTCCGGGACTAGCGGGAGTCAACGAGCAGTACTTC
TRBV9,-,TRBJ2-3,-,CASSPQVADTQYF,TGTGCCAGCAGCCCTCAAGTAGCGGATACGCAGTATTTT
TRBV15,-,TRBJ1-1,-,CATSRDHRRIQAEAFF,TGTGCCACCAGCAGAGACCACCGGCGTATACAGGCTGAAGCTTTCTTT
TRBV28,TRBD1,TRBJ1-1,-,CASRDRGRTEAFF,TGTGCCAGCAGAGACAGGGGACGCACTGAAGCTTTCTTT
TRBV9,TRBD1,TRBJ1-5,-,CASSVGDRVGQPQHF,TGTGCCAGCAGCGTAGGTGACAGGGTAGGTCAGCCCCAGCATTTT
TRBV7-9,-,TRBJ1-2,once,CASSSIRGPLDYGYTF,TGTGCCAGCAGTTCAATCAGGGGCCCCTTGGACTATGGCTACACCTTC